Following are 9 T cell receptor beta chains from one sample sequenced in a study of response to subunit inactivated influenza vaccine. Each CDR3 protein is one row after TCRdb ran MiXCR on the RT-PCR reads. Among 800,000 to 1,000,000 distinct CDR3 sequences listed, over 20% were seen once. This specimen was PBMCs from blood, taken less than 6 days after vaccination. These receptor sequences come from a man in his fifties who received an inactivated influenza vaccine.

The CDR3 DNA sequence: TGTGCCAGCAGCTCCTCAGGGGCGCGCACTGAAGCTTTCTTT. This translates into CASSSSGARTEAFF. The chain combines TRBV7-2 with TRBJ1-1, with D tentatively TRBD1 (6 bases). The ends were cut back, 4 bases at V and 4 bases at J, with 13 bases in the middle. In germline, CDR1 is SGHTA, CDR2 FQGNSA. The CDR3 sequence is 14 residues long.

This clonotype was counted between two and nine times. The chain joins TRBV6-1 to TRBJ2-4; weak D call: TRBD2 (5 bases). The CDR3 covers 14 residues. Germline V lookup: CDR1 MNHNS, CDR2 SASEGT. The V gene lost 6 bases and the J gene lost 7 bases, with 16 bases spanning the gap. CDR3 sequence: CASRAPGSVNIQYF. In DNA form, the CDR3 reads TGTGCCAGCAGGGCCCCTGGTAGCGTGAACATTCAGTACTTC.

In this sample, this clonotype turned up many times. The rearrangement links TRBV5-1 to TRBJ2-7, with TRBD1 identical over 9 bases. CDR1 is SGHRS, CDR2 YFSETQ, per germline. The CDR3 contains 15 residues. V dropped 4 bases and J dropped 2; count of bases not matched to a gene: 7. CDR3 residues: CASSAWTGATYEQYF. The CDR3 nucleotides are TGCGCCAGCAGCGCCTGGACAGGGGCTACCTACGAGCAGTACTTC.

The chain has TRBV12-3 or TRBV12-4 and TRBJ2-5, with D tentatively TRBD1 (5 bases). This CDR3 contains 14 residues. With 3 bases removed from V and 2 bases from J, the gap between germline ends came to 10 bases. CDR3 protein: CASSLATAQETQYF. DNA of the CDR3: TGTGCCAGCAGTTTGGCGACAGCACAAGAGACCCAGTACTTC.

In its sample, this clonotype was seen many times. The V gene is TRBV29-1, the J gene TRBJ2-7; D uncertain. The CDR3 length is 10 residues. Germline CDR1 SQVTM, CDR2 ANQGSEA. V lost 8 bases, J lost 4 bases, and 9 bases lay in between. This chain's CDR3 is CSLGTYEQYF. The CDR3 DNA is TGCAGCCTCGGAACATACGAGCAGTACTTC.

V usage is TRBV7-9 and J usage is TRBJ1-6; TRBD1 might be the D (6 bases). Germline V lookup: CDR1 SEHNR, CDR2 FQNEAQ (reference sequence). This CDR3 comprises 14 residues. V shed 3 bases and J shed 6 bases, with 9 bases lying between them. CDR3: CASSLDSVNSPLHF. The CDR3 DNA follows: TGTGCCAGCAGCTTGGACAGCGTTAATTCACCCCTCCACTTT.

The rearrangement joins TRBV10-3 to TRBJ2-7; D remains ambiguous. Per the germline V gene, CDR1 is ENHRY and CDR2 is SYGVKD. The CDR3 is 14 amino acids. The V gene lost 8 bases and the J gene lost 1 base, with 15 bases spanning the gap. This chain's CDR3 is CAIGDGAVSYEQYF. Written as DNA, the CDR3 is TGTGCCATCGGGGATGGCGCAGTTTCCTACGAGCAGTACTTC.

The CDR3 bases are TGCGCCAGCAGCTTGGCCCAGGGGTCACCCTACGAGCAGTACTTC. Its translation: CASSLAQGSPYEQYF. The rearrangement links TRBV5-1 to TRBJ2-7; the D gene is possibly TRBD1 (6 bases). CDR1 is SGHRS and CDR2 is YFSETQ in the germline V gene. This CDR3 is built from 15 residues. Trimming shortened V by 0 bases and J by 2 bases, and 12 bases separated the two germline ends.

The chain joins TRBV10-3 to TRBJ2-1; no clear D. CDR3 size: 14 residues. Germline values: CDR1 ENHRY, CDR2 SYGVKD. V lost 4 bases and J 6 bases, leaving 13 bases between the germline ends. The CDR3 sequence: CAISGQDSSNEQFF. CDR3 in DNA: TGTGCCATCAGTGGCCAAGATTCGAGCAATGAGCAGTTCTTC.